This T cell receptor beta chain appears in the sequencing data of a study of T cell responses to AZD1222 COVID-19 vaccine. Sequencing was performed with immunoSEQ multiplex PCR; in TCRdb, only in-frame clones are kept and a portion is missing. The sample carries 90,000 to 120,000 clones, nearly 90% recorded once. Per germline, CDR1 MNHNS and CDR2 SASEGT. V lost 1 base and J 5 bases, leaving 3 bases between the germline ends. The CDR3 is 12 residues long. To note about this clone: Its antigen is not identified.

Study results and limitations: Donors were largely white British and mainly female; clonal diversity was possibly underestimated.

The clonotype comes from an adult who received the AZD1222 COVID-19 vaccine. J is TRBJ2-4 and V is TRBV6-1; no reliable D call. The sequencing used peripheral blood, collected 28 days after the second AZD1222 dose. The CDR3 here is CASSEVQNIQYF. As DNA, the CDR3 is TGTGCCAGCAGTGAAGTCCAAAACATTCAGTACTTC.